Shown below are 13 T cell receptor beta chains from a single sample sequenced in a study of cytomegalovirus exposure and HLA in healthy donors. Amplification used 60 Vbeta primers and 13 Jbeta primers. The method was immunoSEQ multiplex PCR; TCRdb's version includes in-frame clones alone and lacks a portion of them. The data hold about 100,000 clones, with approximately 84% observed a single time. The source material was PBMCs. Receptor source: a man aged 25 to 40 in good health and CMV-seronegative.

The V and J genes are TRBV7-2 and TRBJ2-3; TRBD2 is a possible D gene (5 bases). With 4 bases removed from V and 2 bases from J, the gap between germline ends came to 16 bases. Per the germline V gene, CDR1 is SGHTA and CDR2 is FQGNSA. The CDR3 covers 16 residues. This CDR3 reads CASSSHTSKTTDTQYF. As DNA, the CDR3 is TGTGCCAGCAGCTCGCATACTAGTAAAACCACAGATACGCAGTATTTT.

This clone showed up just once. The chain is built from TRBV4-2 and TRBJ2-5; 12 bases are shared with TRBD2. Losses at the gene ends were 5 bases for V and 5 bases for J; bases not matched to a gene: 9. The germline V gene has CDR1 LGHNA and CDR2 YNFKEQ. The CDR3 extends over 16 amino acids. The CDR3 here is CASSRLAGGQEETQYF. CDR3 DNA: TGTGCCAGCAGCAGGCTAGCGGGGGGGCAGGAGGAGACCCAGTACTTC.

V and J are TRBV4-1 and TRBJ1-4; D might be TRBD1 (6 bases). Trimming shortened V by 4 bases and J by 5 bases, and 11 bases separated the two germline ends. The CDR3 covers 14 residues. Germline values: CDR1 MGHRA, CDR2 YSYEKL. The CDR3 region has the DNA TGCGCCAGCAGCCCTGGACAGCTCAATGAAAAACTGTTTTTT. Translation: CASSPGQLNEKLFF.

This clone showed up just once. The chain combines TRBV28 with TRBJ2-7; TRBD2 matches 9 bases. V was pared by 6 bases and J by 5 bases, with 11 bases of the junction left unmatched. This CDR3 has 15 amino acids. CDR1 is MDHEN and CDR2 is SYDVKM in the germline V gene. CDR3 sequence: CASSPSGAGGDEQYF. The CDR3 nucleotides are TGTGCCAGCAGCCCCAGCGGTGCGGGAGGGGACGAGCAGTACTTC.

The genes are TRBV28 and TRBJ2-7, with 11 positions matching TRBD1. The CDR3 is made up of 14 amino acids. V lost 8 bases, J lost 7 bases, and 10 bases stayed unmatched. Looked up from germline, CDR1 is MDHEN and CDR2 is SYDVKM. CDR3 sequence: CASVPGTGGQEQYF. The CDR3 bases are TGTGCCAGCGTCCCCGGGACAGGGGGGCAGGAGCAGTACTTC.

The chain has TRBV10-3 and TRBJ2-4, with D tentatively TRBD2 (5 bases). The germline CDR1 and CDR2 sequences are ENHRY and SYGVKD. The V end was cut by 2 bases, the J end by 0 bases, with 5 bases between. This CDR3 is built from 14 residues. In DNA form, the CDR3 reads TGTGCCATCAGTGAGGCGGGAGCCAAAAACATTCAGTACTTC. Its protein is CAISEAGAKNIQYF.

V is TRBV6-1 and J is TRBJ2-7; TRBD1 aligns across 7 bases. The V gene's germline CDR1 is MNHNS and CDR2 SASEGT. The V and J ends lost 10 bases and 6 bases, in that order; junction bases with no gene match: 12. The CDR3 runs 13 residues. The CDR3: CATSFDRASEQYF. The DNA for the CDR3 is TGTGCCACCTCTTTCGACAGGGCGAGCGAGCAGTACTTC.

DNA for the CDR3: TGTGCCAGCAGCTCAGGACTAGCGGGAGGGTACGAGCAGTACTTC. Encoded protein: CASSSGLAGGYEQYF. This chain uses TRBV7-9 with TRBJ2-7, with 15 bases that match TRBD2. The CDR3 consists of 15 residues. The germline V gene encodes CDR1 SEHNR and CDR2 FQNEAQ (reference sequence). V was pared by 4 bases and J by 4 bases, with 2 bases of the junction left unmatched. The variable domain in full, with the rest retrieved from reference TRBV7-9 and TRBJ2-7, is DTGVSQNPRHKITKRGQNVTFRCDPISEHNRLYWYRQTLGQGPEFLTYFQNEAQLEKSRLLSDRFSAERPKGSFSTLEIQRTEQGDSAMYLCASSSGLAGGYEQYFGPGTRLTVT.

V and J are TRBV30 and TRBJ1-5, with D possibly TRBD1 on 5 matching bases. V lost 2 bases to trimming and J lost 7 bases, with 12 bases between them. The CDR3 spans 13 residues. Germline V gene lookup returns CDR1 GTSNPN and CDR2 SVGIG (reference sequence). Here the CDR3 DNA reads TGTGCCTGGAGTATGGGGGGGTGGCAGCCCCAGCATTTT. Amino acid sequence: CAWSMGGWQPQHF.

The chain uses TRBV6-1 and TRBJ1-2; 7 positions agree with TRBD1. Germline trimming cut 8 bases from V and 3 bases from J; bases unmatched to any gene: 12. This CDR3 region has 15 residues. The germline CDR1 and CDR2 sequences are MNHNS and SASEGT. CDR3: CASGEGRDSYYGYTF. CDR3 DNA sequence: TGTGCCAGCGGGGAAGGCCGGGACAGCTACTATGGCTACACCTTC.

The chain employs TRBV6-5 and TRBJ2-7; possible D gene TRBD1, 6 bases. The V gene's germline CDR1 is MNHEY and CDR2 SVGAGI. This CDR3 spans 15 amino acids. Trimming pared 0 bases from V and 4 bases from J, leaving 13 bases between. Here the CDR3 DNA reads TGTGCCAGCAGTTACTCGGGCAGGGGATTATACGAGCAGTACTTC. Amino acid sequence: CASSYSGRGLYEQYF.

This chain connects TRBV6-1 to TRBJ1-1; the D is unclear. V was pared by 6 bases and J by 1 base, with 12 bases between. CDR3 length: 14 amino acids. In germline, CDR1 is MNHNS, CDR2 SASEGT. CDR3 loop: CASREPMRNTEAFF. The CDR3 DNA is TGTGCCAGCAGAGAACCGATGAGGAACACTGAAGCTTTCTTT.

This chain links TRBV27 with TRBJ2-3, with D possibly being TRBD1 (6 bases). Germline V gene sequence: CDR1 MNHEY, CDR2 SMNVEV (reference sequence). This CDR3 comprises 13 residues. Trimming stripped 5 bases from V and 1 base from J, with 7 bases between. The CDR3: CASSGGRTDTQYF. CDR3 sequence (DNA): TGTGCCAGCAGTGGGGGCCGCACAGATACGCAGTATTTT.